These 30 T cell receptor beta chains were all obtained from the same sample, sequenced in a study of shared clonotypes between healthy human individuals. Assay used: immunoSEQ multiplex PCR; TCRdb lists only in-frame clones, some missing. The data hold about 2.3 million clones, with roughly 90% observed a single time. What was sequenced was naive CD4+ T cells from PBMCs. Documented subset: CD45RA+ positively selected. These receptors came from a man aged 18 to 30 in good health. Some clones in this sample may be carry-over from other donors' samples.

The genes are TRBV7-2 and TRBJ1-2; a weak D match, TRBD1 (5 bases). The CDR3 spans 14 residues. From germline, CDR1 is SGHTA and CDR2 FQGNSA. The V end lost 4 bases, the J end lost 4 bases, and 13 bases lay between the germline ends. The CDR3 nucleotides read TGTGCCAGCAGCTCTCAGGGTATGAGCTATGGCTACACCTTC. Residues: CASSSQGMSYGYTF.

About this clone itself: Compared with germline, one end of the junction differs, possibly owing to a read error. Additional DNA sequences in this sample encode the identical CDR3. V is TRBV11-3 and J is TRBJ2-7; 9 bases are shared with TRBD2. This CDR3 has 14 residues. Germline V lookup: CDR1 SGHNT, CDR2 YENEEA. The CDR3 spells CASSPPQREDEQYF. The CDR3 DNA is TGTGCCAGCAGCCCTCCTCAGCGGGAGGACGAGCAGTATTTC.

This chain links TRBV7-2 with TRBJ2-7; 10 bases are shared with TRBD1. V trimming: 4 bases; J trimming: 5 bases; junction bases outside the gene matches: 5. The CDR3 covers 14 residues. CDR1 and CDR2 from the germline V gene are SGHTA and FQGNSA. CDR3 sequence (DNA): TGTGCCAGCAGCTCCCGGGACAGGGGCCACGAGCAGTACTTC. Encoded protein: CASSSRDRGHEQYF. Complete variable domain (other parts from reference TRBV7-2 and TRBJ2-7): GAGVSQSPSNKVTEKGKDVELRCDPISGHTALYWYRQSLGQGLEFLIYFQGNSAPDKSGLPSDRFSAERTGGSVSTLTIQRTQQEDSAVYLCASSSRDRGHEQYFGPGTRLTVT.

This rearrangement joins TRBV7-3 to TRBJ2-1; 7 bases agree with TRBD2. This CDR3 is 15 amino acids long. Looked up from germline, CDR1 is SGHTA and CDR2 is FQGTGA. Unmatched junction bases numbered 8, after V lost 5 bases and J lost 4 bases. The CDR3 loop reads CASSGRESGYNEQFF. CDR3 DNA: TGTGCCAGCAGCGGGCGGGAGTCAGGTTACAATGAGCAGTTCTTC.

This clone was counted a single time. The gene calls are TRBV7-9 and TRBJ2-5; the D gene is possibly TRBD1 (5 bases). The CDR3 is made up of 15 amino acids. The V end lost 1 base, the J end lost 5 bases, and 14 bases lay between the germline ends. The germline V gene encodes CDR1 SEHNR and CDR2 FQNEAQ (reference sequence). CDR3 sequence (DNA): TGTGCCAGCAGCTTAGGTACAGGCATCGGGGAGACCCAGTACTTC. This sequence encodes CASSLGTGIGETQYF.

This clone has only one observation. The genes are TRBV6-5 and TRBJ2-3; tentative D call: TRBD1 (5 bases). Germline V gene sequence: CDR1 MNHEY, CDR2 SVGAGI. The CDR3 is 14 amino acids. The ends were cut back, 2 bases at V and 5 bases at J, with 11 bases in the middle. CDR3 sequence: CASSYGASRDTQYF. The CDR3 DNA is TGTGCCAGCAGTTACGGGGCTAGTAGAGATACGCAGTATTTT.

As concerns this clone: Additional DNA sequences in this sample encode the identical CDR3. The chain employs TRBV11-2 and TRBJ2-5, with D tentatively TRBD1 (5 bases). Germline-derived CDR1 and CDR2 are SGHAT and FQNNGV. The CDR3 contains 13 residues. V dropped 3 bases and J dropped 2 bases, with 7 bases sitting between them. The CDR3 coding sequence is TGTGCCAGCAGCTTTGGGGCACAAGAGACCCAGTACTTC. Translating gives CASSFGAQETQYF.

This clone was recorded once. This sequence joins TRBV5-4 and TRBJ2-1; possibly TRBD1 for D (5 bases). V lost 0 bases to trimming and J lost 13 bases, with 11 bases between them. The CDR3 extends over 12 amino acids. Germline CDR1 reads SGHNT; CDR2 reads YYREEE (reference sequence). The CDR3 DNA reads TGTGCCAGCAGCTTGGCCCAGGGTTATCAGTTCTTC. This encodes CASSLAQGYQFF. Drawing the rest from reference TRBV5-4 and TRBJ2-1, the complete variable domain is ETGVTQSPTHLIKTRGQQVTLRCSSQSGHNTVSWYQQALGQGPQFIFQYYREEENGRGNFPPRFSGLQFPNYSSELNVNALELDDSALYLCASSLAQGYQFFGPGTRLTVL.

This chain links TRBV6-5 with TRBJ2-7, with TRBD1 as a possible D gene (6 bases). This CDR3 comprises 13 residues. V was pared by 6 bases and J by 3 bases, with 12 bases between. The V gene's germline CDR1 is MNHEY and CDR2 SVGAGI. The DNA for the CDR3 is TGTGCCAGCAGCTACAAACAGGGCTACGAGCAGTACTTC. Protein: CASSYKQGYEQYF.

This clone showed up just once. The rearrangement joins TRBV10-1 to TRBJ2-3, with D maybe TRBD1 (5 bases). The V gene lost 0 bases and the J gene lost 0 bases, with 10 bases spanning the gap. Germline CDR1 and CDR2: WNHNN and SYGVQD (reference sequence). The CDR3 consists of 16 residues. DNA for the CDR3: TGCGCCAGCAGTGAGTCCGGCAGGGCAAGCACAGATACGCAGTATTTT. It specifies CASSESGRASTDTQYF.

V gene TRBV2 combines with J gene TRBJ2-5; D could derive from TRBD1 or TRBD2 (5 bases each). This CDR3 region has 15 residues. Trimming removed 2 bases from V and 5 bases from J, with 15 bases in between. CDR1 and CDR2 from the germline V gene are SNHLY and FYNNEI. CDR3 loop: CASSETAGTMETQYF. The CDR3 DNA reads TGTGCCAGCAGTGAAACGGCAGGGACGATGGAGACCCAGTACTTC.

In the case of this clone: Additional DNA sequences in this sample encode the identical CDR3. The chain combines TRBV5-4 with TRBJ1-1; D perhaps matches TRBD1 (5 bases). Germline V gives CDR1 SGHNT, CDR2 YYREEE (reference sequence). The CDR3 sequence is 14 residues long. V lost 3 bases and J 5 bases, leaving 14 bases between the germline ends. In DNA, the CDR3 is TGTGCCAGCAGCTCCGACCGGGGGGGTACTGAAGCTTTCTTT. Its protein product is CASSSDRGGTEAFF.

The chain is built from TRBV7-2 and TRBJ2-1, with 13 bases matching TRBD2. This CDR3 is 15 amino acids long. V gave up 8 bases and J gave up 10 bases; unmatched junction bases: 11. Germline V gene lookup returns CDR1 SGHTA and CDR2 FQGNSA. The CDR3 sequence: CASGIGLAGVGEQFF. The DNA of the CDR3 is TGTGCCAGCGGAATCGGACTAGCGGGAGTAGGCGAGCAGTTCTTC.

CDR3 sequence: CASSLGPGLATNEQFF. The CDR3 nucleotides read TGTGCCAGCAGCTTGGGTCCGGGACTAGCGACTAATGAGCAGTTCTTC. The rearrangement links TRBV5-6 to TRBJ2-1, with 10 bases that match TRBD2. This CDR3 is built from 16 residues. Per the germline V gene, CDR1 is SGHDT and CDR2 is YYEEEE. The V segment lost 0 bases and the J segment 7 bases; nucleotides outside the gene matches: 7.

This clone was seen only once. The V and J genes are TRBV6-6 and TRBJ2-7, with 10 bases that match TRBD1. The V and J ends lost 5 bases and 2 bases, in that order; junction bases with no gene match: 3. The CDR3 contains 14 residues. Germline values: CDR1 MNHNY, CDR2 SVGAGI (reference sequence). The CDR3 DNA reads TGTGCCAGCAGTAAGACAGGGGGCCCCTACGAGCAGTACTTC. This codes for CASSKTGGPYEQYF.

V is TRBV5-1 and J is TRBJ1-2, with D maybe TRBD1 (6 bases). This CDR3 region has 14 residues. Trimming left V 6 bases short and J 1 base short, with 13 bases between. Germline-derived CDR1 and CDR2 are SGHRS and YFSETQ. The CDR3 region is CASTSGGHNYGYTF. The CDR3 DNA sequence: TGCGCCAGCACCTCTGGGGGGCATAACTATGGCTACACCTTC.

The chain is built from TRBV29-1 and TRBJ1-4; a weak D match, TRBD1 (6 bases). CDR1 and CDR2 from the germline V gene are SQVTM and ANQGSEA. Trimming shortened V by 7 bases and J by 5 bases, and 14 bases separated the two germline ends. The CDR3 loop spans 13 amino acids. CDR3 nucleotide sequence: TGCAGCGGGCTAGGGGGGGGAAATGAAAAACTGTTTTTT. Translation: CSGLGGGNEKLFF.

The V call is TRBV6-1, the J call TRBJ2-1; TRBD1 is a possible D gene (5 bases). The germline CDR1 and CDR2 sequences are MNHNS and SASEGT. CDR3 size: 12 residues. V was clipped by 5 bases and J by 15 bases, with 17 bases between them. CDR3 in amino acids: CASSPRTPKWFF. The CDR3 DNA reads as TGTGCCAGCAGTCCCAGGACACCGAAATGGTTCTTC.

The gene calls are TRBV5-5 and TRBJ2-7; possibly TRBD2 for D (5 bases). The CDR3 loop spans 15 amino acids. Trimming removed 3 bases from V and 0 bases from J, with 13 bases in between. Germline lookup yields CDR1 SGHKS and CDR2 YYEKEE (reference sequence). In DNA, the CDR3 is TGTGCCAGCAGCTCCGGACTCACCAGCTCCTACGAGCAGTACTTC. Its translation is CASSSGLTSSYEQYF.

A few counts support this clone. The rearrangement joins TRBV9 to TRBJ1-3; possibly TRBD1 for D (6 bases). Germline lookup yields CDR1 SGDLS and CDR2 YYNGEE. Deletions cut 0 bases from V and 4 bases from J, with 11 bases between. The CDR3 extends over 15 amino acids. CDR3 region: CASSVDGGRGNTIYF. The CDR3, as DNA: TGTGCCAGCAGCGTAGACGGGGGCCGGGGAAACACCATATATTTT.

The chain is built from TRBV5-6 and TRBJ1-4; possible D gene TRBD1, 5 bases. The germline CDR1 and CDR2 sequences are SGHDT and YYEEEE. This CDR3 has 15 residues. V was clipped by 1 base and J by 6 bases, with 13 bases between them. CDR3 protein: CASSLRQGFDEKLFF. Written as DNA, the CDR3 is TGTGCCAGCAGCTTGAGGCAGGGTTTCGATGAAAAACTGTTTTTT.

A few counts support this clone. The J gene is TRBJ1-2, the V gene TRBV30; TRBD1 matches at 10 bases. This CDR3 comprises 15 residues. Unmatched junction bases numbered 8, after V lost 0 bases and J lost 7 bases. Looked up from germline, CDR1 is GTSNPN and CDR2 is SVGIG (reference sequence). CDR3 sequence: CAWSVTSTGGSGYTF. CDR3 DNA: TGTGCCTGGAGTGTAACGTCGACAGGGGGCTCTGGCTACACCTTC. Complete variable domain (other parts from reference TRBV30 and TRBJ1-2): SQTIHQWPATLVQPVGSPLSLECTVEGTSNPNLYWYRQAAGRGLQLLFYSVGIGQISSEVPQNLSASRPQDRQFILSSKKLLLSDSGFYLCAWSVTSTGGSGYTFGSGTRLTVV.

The genes are TRBV27 and TRBJ2-3; tentatively, D is TRBD1 or TRBD2 (5 bases each). CDR3 size: 16 residues. Germline V gene data show CDR1 as MNHEY and CDR2 as SMNVEV (reference sequence). Trimming cost V 5 bases and J 4 bases, with 19 bases left between them. The CDR3 sequence is CASSTAGTVTADTQYF. DNA of the CDR3: TGTGCCAGCAGTACCGCCGGGACGGTCACGGCAGATACGCAGTATTTT.

The rearrangement joins TRBV28 to TRBJ2-7; D gene ambiguous. The germline V and J ends were trimmed by 6 bases and 7 bases, with 13 bases remaining between them. This CDR3 contains 12 residues. The germline V gene encodes CDR1 MDHEN and CDR2 SYDVKM. As DNA, the CDR3 is TGTGCCAGCAGCCCCACCCGCCCAGAGCAGTACTTC. Residues: CASSPTRPEQYF.

This sequence joins TRBV27 and TRBJ2-3; 9 bases agree with TRBD1. Germline CDR1 is MNHEY and CDR2 is SMNVEV (reference sequence). V was pared by 3 bases and J by 4 bases, with 11 bases of the junction left unmatched. There are 17 residues in the CDR3. The CDR3 DNA follows: TGTGCCAGCAGTTTCGGTATGAGACAGGGGGTCGCAGATACGCAGTATTTT. Its translation is CASSFGMRQGVADTQYF.

V usage is TRBV5-1 and J usage is TRBJ1-1, with D uncertain. In germline, CDR1 is SGHRS, CDR2 YFSETQ. The CDR3 loop spans 16 amino acids. Trimming cost V 4 bases and J 0 bases, with 16 bases left between them. The CDR3 here is CASSVGPKGMNTEAFF. Written as DNA, the CDR3 is TGCGCCAGCAGCGTCGGGCCCAAGGGCATGAACACTGAAGCTTTCTTT.

The chain has TRBV28 and TRBJ2-6; no clear D. The CDR3 spans 13 residues. V was pared by 6 bases and J by 0 bases, with 3 bases between. Germline CDR1 is MDHEN and CDR2 is SYDVKM. CDR3: CASRNSGANVLTF. The CDR3 nucleotides are TGTGCCAGCAGGAACTCTGGGGCCAACGTCCTGACTTTC.

A word on this clone: Different DNA sequences within this sample yield the same CDR3. The rearrangement uses TRBV6-5 and TRBJ2-1, with 7 bases that match TRBD2. This CDR3 contains 15 residues. The germline gives CDR1 MNHEY, CDR2 SVGAGI. The trim removed 6 bases at V and 5 bases at J, leaving 10 bases unmatched. The CDR3 DNA is TGTGCCAGCAGCAACGGAGGGAGGGCCAACAATGAGCAGTTCTTC. Translation: CASSNGGRANNEQFF.

This clone was seen only once. The rearrangement links TRBV28 to TRBJ2-7; 9 bases fit TRBD1. Trimming took 4 bases from V and 5 from J; bases not matched to a gene: 9. Per the germline V gene, CDR1 is MDHEN and CDR2 is SYDVKM. The CDR3 has 15 residues. CDR3 amino acids: CASSSRDRVAHEQYF. The CDR3 DNA reads as TGTGCCAGCAGTTCCCGGGACAGGGTGGCCCACGAGCAGTACTTC.

The rearrangement links TRBV5-4 to TRBJ1-1; 10 nucleotides align to TRBD1. This CDR3 has 16 residues. The ends lost 4 bases at V and 1 base at J; junction bases unmatched: 7. Germline CDR1 SGHNT, CDR2 YYREEE (reference sequence). The DNA for the CDR3 is TGTGCCAGCAGCCCTCGACAGGGGGCAGGGAACACTGAAGCTTTCTTT. Amino acids: CASSPRQGAGNTEAFF.